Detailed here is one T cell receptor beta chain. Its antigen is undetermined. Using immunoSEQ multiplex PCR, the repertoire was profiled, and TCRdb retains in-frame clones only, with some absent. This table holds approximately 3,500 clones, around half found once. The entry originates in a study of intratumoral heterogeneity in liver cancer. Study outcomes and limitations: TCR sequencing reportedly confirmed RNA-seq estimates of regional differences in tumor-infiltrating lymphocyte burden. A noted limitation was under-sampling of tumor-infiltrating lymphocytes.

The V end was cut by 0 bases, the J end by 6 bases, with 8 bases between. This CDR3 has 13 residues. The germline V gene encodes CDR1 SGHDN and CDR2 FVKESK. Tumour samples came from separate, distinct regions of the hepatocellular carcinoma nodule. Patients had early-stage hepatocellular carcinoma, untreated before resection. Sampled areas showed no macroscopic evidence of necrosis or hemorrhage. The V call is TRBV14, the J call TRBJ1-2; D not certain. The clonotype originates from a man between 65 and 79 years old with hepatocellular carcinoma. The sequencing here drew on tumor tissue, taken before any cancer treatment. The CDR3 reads CASSQDYWDGYTF. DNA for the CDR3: TGTGCCAGCAGCCAAGACTACTGGGATGGCTACACCTTC.